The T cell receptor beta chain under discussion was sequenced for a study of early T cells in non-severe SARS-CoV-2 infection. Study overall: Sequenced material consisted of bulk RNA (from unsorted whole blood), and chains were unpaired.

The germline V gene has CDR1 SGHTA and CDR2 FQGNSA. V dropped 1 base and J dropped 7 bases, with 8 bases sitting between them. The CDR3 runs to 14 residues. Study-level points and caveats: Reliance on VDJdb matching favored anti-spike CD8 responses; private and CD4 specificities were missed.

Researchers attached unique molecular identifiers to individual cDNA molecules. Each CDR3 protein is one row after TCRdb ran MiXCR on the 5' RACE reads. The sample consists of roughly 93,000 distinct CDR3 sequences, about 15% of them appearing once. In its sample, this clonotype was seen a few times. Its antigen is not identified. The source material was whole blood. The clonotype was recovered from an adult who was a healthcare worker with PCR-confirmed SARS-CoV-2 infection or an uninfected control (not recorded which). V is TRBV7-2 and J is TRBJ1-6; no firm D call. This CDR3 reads CASSLDYANSPLHF. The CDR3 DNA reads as TGTGCCAGCAGCTTAGACTATGCCAATTCACCCCTCCACTTT.